A selection of T cell receptor beta chains follows, all from one sample in a study of lymphopenia after photon versus proton radiotherapy. Method: immunoSEQ multiplex PCR; TCRdb's copy keeps in-frame clones and lacks some. The sample lists approximately 7,000 clones; roughly nine tenths were seen once. Material: peripheral blood, obtained from a patient treated with photon-based radiotherapy. These receptors were obtained from a man in his sixties with cholangiocarcinoma. Each CDR3 is given without its conserved first and last residue.

v_call cdr3_aa
TRBV13 ASSINRGGEKLF
TRBV2 ASSPPGALLNQPQH
TRBV5-1 ASSTGQGAGNEQF
TRBV7-8 ASSLTATGELF
TRBV9 ASSVDPGRGVEQY
TRBV19 ASTVGTGIFEGNTIY
TRBV6-6 ASSRPGTSGRDTQY
TRBV2 ASSMNTEAF
TRBV5-5 ASSLVSRQGYGYT
TRBV10-3 AAGVSGSYNEQF
TRBV28 ASSLWRAATNEKLF
TRBV28 ASSLYSGGLQPQH
TRBV29-1 SVEIVSGNTIY
TRBV4-3 ASSKASGGGADTQY
TRBV11-2 ASSSGTGSGHLG
TRBV11-1 ASSFGPDGEAF
TRBV7-3 ASSLEGSNNEQF
TRBV6-5 ASSYETGTQETQY
TRBV6-5 ASSYEGGVPAYGYT
TRBV4-1 ASSQPGTRGIEQY
TRBV5-1 ASSFGQNEQF
TRBV29-1 SVEAAGTGSHEQY
TRBV5-1 ASKSDVVTYGNTIY
TRBV10-1 ASRGSAAENTEAF
TRBV5-1 ASSLALRARGRDTGELF
TRBV28 ASSSGLAGTRRYEQY
TRBV6-6 ASWDSKNIQY
TRBV14 ASSLEEHTEAF
TRBV6-1 AYKGQGTDTQY
TRBV7-9 ASSLYSGEPSYEQY
TRBV7-2 ASSLYGQARGYT
TRBV4-1 ASSQGDGGNVLT
TRBV28 ASSRFGGIDYGYT
TRBV5-6 ASSLDTGNTIY
TRBV28 ASSSLPLAGGLGETQY
TRBV5-1 ASSMGQDNEQF
TRBV7-9 ASSSEGFTEAF
TRBV7-8 ASSLPGVDTQY
TRBV7-9 ASSFGRNSPLH
TRBV6-1 ASRDLGSGANVLT
TRBV18 ASSPVIRGNTEAF
TRBV28 ASRSELGTDTQY
TRBV7-8 ASSLDGITEAF
TRBV11-3 ASSLAGEQF